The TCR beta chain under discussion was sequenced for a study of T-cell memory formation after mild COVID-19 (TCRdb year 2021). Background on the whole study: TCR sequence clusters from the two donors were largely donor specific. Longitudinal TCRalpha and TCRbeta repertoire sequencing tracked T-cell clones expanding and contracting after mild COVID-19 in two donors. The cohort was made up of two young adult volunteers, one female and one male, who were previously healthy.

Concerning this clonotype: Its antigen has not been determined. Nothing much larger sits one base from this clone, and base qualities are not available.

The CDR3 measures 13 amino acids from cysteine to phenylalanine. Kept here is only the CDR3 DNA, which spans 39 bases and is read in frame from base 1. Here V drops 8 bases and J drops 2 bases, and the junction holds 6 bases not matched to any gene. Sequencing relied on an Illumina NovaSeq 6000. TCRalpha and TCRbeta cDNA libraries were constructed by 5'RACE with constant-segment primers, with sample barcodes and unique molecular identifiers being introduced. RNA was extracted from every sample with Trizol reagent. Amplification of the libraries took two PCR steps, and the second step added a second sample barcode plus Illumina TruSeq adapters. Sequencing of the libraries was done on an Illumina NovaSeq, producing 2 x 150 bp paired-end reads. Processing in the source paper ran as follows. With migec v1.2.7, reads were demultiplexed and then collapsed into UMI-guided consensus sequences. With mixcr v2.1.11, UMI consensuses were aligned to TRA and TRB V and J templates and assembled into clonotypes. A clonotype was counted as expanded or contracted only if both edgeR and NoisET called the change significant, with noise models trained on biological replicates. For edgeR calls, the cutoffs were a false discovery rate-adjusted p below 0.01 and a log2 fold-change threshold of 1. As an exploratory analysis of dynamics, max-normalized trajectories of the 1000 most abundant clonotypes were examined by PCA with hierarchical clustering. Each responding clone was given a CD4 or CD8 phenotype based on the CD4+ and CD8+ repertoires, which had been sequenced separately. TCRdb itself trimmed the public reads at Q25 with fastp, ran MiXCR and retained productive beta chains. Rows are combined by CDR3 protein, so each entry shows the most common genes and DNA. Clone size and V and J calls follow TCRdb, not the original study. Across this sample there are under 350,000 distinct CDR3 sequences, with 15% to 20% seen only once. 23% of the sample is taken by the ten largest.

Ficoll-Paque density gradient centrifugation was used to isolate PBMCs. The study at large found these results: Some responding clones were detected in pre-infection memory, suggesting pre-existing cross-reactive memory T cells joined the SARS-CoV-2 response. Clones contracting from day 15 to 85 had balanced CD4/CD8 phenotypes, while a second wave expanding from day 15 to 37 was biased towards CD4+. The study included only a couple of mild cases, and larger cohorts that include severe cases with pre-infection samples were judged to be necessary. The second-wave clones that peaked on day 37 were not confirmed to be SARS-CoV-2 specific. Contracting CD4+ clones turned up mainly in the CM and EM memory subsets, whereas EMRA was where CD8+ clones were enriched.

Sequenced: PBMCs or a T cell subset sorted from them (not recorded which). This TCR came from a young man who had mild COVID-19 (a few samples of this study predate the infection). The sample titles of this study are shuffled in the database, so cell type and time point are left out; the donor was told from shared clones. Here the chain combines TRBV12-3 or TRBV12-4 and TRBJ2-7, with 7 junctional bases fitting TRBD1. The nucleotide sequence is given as TGTGCCAGCTCCGTCGGACAGGCCTACGAGCAGTACTTC. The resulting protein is CASSVGQAYEQYF.